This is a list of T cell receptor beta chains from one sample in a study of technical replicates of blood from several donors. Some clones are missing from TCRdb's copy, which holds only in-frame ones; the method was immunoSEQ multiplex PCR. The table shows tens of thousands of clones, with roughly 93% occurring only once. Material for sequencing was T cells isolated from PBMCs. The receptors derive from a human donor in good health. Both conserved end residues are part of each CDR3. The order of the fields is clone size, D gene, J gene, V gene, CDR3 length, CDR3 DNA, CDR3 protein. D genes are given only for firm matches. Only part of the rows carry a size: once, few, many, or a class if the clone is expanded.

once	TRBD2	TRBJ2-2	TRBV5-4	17	TGTGCCTCCCAGTTTAAGGGCGGGGGGACAAACACCGGGGAGCTGTTTTTT	CASQFKGGGTNTGELFF
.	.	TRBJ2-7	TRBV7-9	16	TGTGCCAGCAGCCCAAAGATCCTAGCGAATACCTACGAGCAGTACTTC	CASSPKILANTYEQYF
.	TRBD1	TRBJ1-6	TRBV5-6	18	TGTGCCAGCAGCTTGGATACAGGGGGCGAGGGGTGGGATTCACCCCTCCACTTT	CASSLDTGGEGWDSPLHF
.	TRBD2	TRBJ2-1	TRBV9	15	TGTGCCAGCAGCGTTCAAAGCGGGAGGGCCAATGAGCAGTTCTTC	CASSVQSGRANEQFF
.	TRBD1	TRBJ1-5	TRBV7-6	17	TGTGCCAGCAGCTGGGCAAGACAGGGGGGTAGCAATCAGCCCCAGCATTTT	CASSWARQGGSNQPQHF
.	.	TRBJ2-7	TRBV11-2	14	TGTGCCAGCAGCTTACGTTTCAGGGTTTACGAGCAGTACTTC	CASSLRFRVYEQYF
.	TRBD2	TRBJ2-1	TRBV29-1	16	TGCAGCACCACAGGACTAGCGGGAGCCCTCGTCGATGAGCAGTTCTTC	CSTTGLAGALVDEQFF
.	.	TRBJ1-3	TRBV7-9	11	TGTGCCAGCAGCTTAGGGGGACAAATATATTTT	CASSLGGQIYF
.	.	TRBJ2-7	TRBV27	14	TGTGCCAGCAGTTTTCGGGGGATTAGGTACGAGCAGTACTTC	CASSFRGIRYEQYF
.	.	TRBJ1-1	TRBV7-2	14	TGTGCCAGCAGCCCTCTCATCGCGGCGTCTGAAGCTTTCTTT	CASSPLIAASEAFF
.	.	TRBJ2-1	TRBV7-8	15	TGTGCCAGCAGCTTACGCGGGAGTAGGGGGAATGAGCAGTTCTTC	CASSLRGSRGNEQFF
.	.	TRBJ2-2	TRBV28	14	TGTGCCAGCAGTTTAACAGCTAACACCGGGGAGCTGTTTTTT	CASSLTANTGELFF
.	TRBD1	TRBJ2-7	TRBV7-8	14	TGTGCCAGCAGTTCGACAGGGCCATCCTACGAGCAGTACTTC	CASSSTGPSYEQYF
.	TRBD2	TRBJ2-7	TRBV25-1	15	TGTGCCAGCAGTCCACCGGGACTAGCGGACTACGAGCAGTACTTC	CASSPPGLADYEQYF
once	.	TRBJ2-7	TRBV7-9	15	TGTGCCAGCAGCTTAGCTCTAACAGGAGTCTACGAGCAGTACTTC	CASSLALTGVYEQYF
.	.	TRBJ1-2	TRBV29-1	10	TGCAGCGTTGGGCAGGCTGGCTACACCTTC	CSVGQAGYTF
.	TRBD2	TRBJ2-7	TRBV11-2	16	TGTGCCAGCAGCTTAGTTGGGGGAGGGTTTACCTACGAGCAGTACTTC	CASSLVGGGFTYEQYF
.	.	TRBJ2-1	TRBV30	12	TGTGCCTGGAGTGTACGGTACCATGAGCAGTTCTTC	CAWSVRYHEQFF
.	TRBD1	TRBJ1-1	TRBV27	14	TGTGCCAGCAGTTTCCACAGGGGGAACACTGAAGCTTTCTTT	CASSFHRGNTEAFF
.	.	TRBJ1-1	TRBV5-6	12	TGTGCCAGCAGCTCCGAGGGCGGCCAAGCTTTCTTT	CASSSEGGQAFF
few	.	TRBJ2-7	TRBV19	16	TGTGCCAGTAGTCCAGGGCGGGCCAGGGGGAGGAACGAGCAGTACTTC	CASSPGRARGRNEQYF
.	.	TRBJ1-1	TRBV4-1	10	TGCGCCAGCAGCCAAGATAGAGCTTTCTTT	CASSQDRAFF
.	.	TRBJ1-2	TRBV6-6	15	TGTGCCAGCAGTAACTTAATCGGGGGGCACTATGGCTACACCTTC	CASSNLIGGHYGYTF
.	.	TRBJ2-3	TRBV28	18	TGTGCCAGCAGTTTAAGGCGGGATTATCTGAGGTGGACAGATACGCAGTATTTT	CASSLRRDYLRWTDTQYF
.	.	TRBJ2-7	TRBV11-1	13	TGTGCCAGCGGCGAGTCGGGTTCCTACGAGCAGTACTTC	CASGESGSYEQYF
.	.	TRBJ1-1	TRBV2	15	TGTGCCAGCAGACTCTCGGACGGGATGAACACTGAAGCTTTCTTT	CASRLSDGMNTEAFF
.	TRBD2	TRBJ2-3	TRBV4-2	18	TGTGCCAGCAGCCAAGATGGTCGACTAGCGGGGCTCACAGATACGCAGTATTTT	CASSQDGRLAGLTDTQYF
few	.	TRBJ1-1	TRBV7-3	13	TGTGCCAGCAGCTTAATAGAGAACACTGAAGCTTTCTTT	CASSLIENTEAFF
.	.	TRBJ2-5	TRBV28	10	TGTGCCAGCAGTTCCGGGACCCAGTACTTC	CASSSGTQYF
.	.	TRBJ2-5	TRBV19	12	TGTGCCAGTAGTCCGAGGGGGGAGACCCAGTACTTC	CASSPRGETQYF
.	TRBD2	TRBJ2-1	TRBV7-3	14	TGTGCCAGCAGCTTTAGCGGGGGGGGAAATGAGCAGTTCTTC	CASSFSGGGNEQFF
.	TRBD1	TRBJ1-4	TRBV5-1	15	TGCGCCAGCAGCCCCGACAGGGCCACTAATGAAAAACTGTTTTTT	CASSPDRATNEKLFF
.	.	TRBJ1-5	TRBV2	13	TGTGCCAGCGGACAGTATAGCAATCAGCCCCAGCATTTT	CASGQYSNQPQHF
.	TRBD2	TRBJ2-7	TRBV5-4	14	TGTGCCAGCACCCCGGGGGGGACAACCTACGAGCAGTACTTC	CASTPGGTTYEQYF
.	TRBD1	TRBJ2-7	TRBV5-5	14	TGTGCCAGCAGCTTGGGACAGGGGGCCAACGAGCAGTACTTC	CASSLGQGANEQYF
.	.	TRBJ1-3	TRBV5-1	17	TGCGCCAGCAGCTGGCGGTGGTTAGGCCCCTCTGGAAACACCATATATTTT	CASSWRWLGPSGNTIYF
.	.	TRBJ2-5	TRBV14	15	TGTGCCAGCAGCCAAGTTCAAGCGGACCAAGAGACCCAGTACTTC	CASSQVQADQETQYF
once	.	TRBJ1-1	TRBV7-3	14	TGTGCCAGCAGCTTAATGGGAGGGGGGACTGAAGCTTTCTTT	CASSLMGGGTEAFF
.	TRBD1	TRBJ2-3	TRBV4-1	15	TGCGCCAGCAGCCTCGCCGGGACAGCCACAGATACGCAGTATTTT	CASSLAGTATDTQYF
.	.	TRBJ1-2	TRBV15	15	TGTGCCACCAGCAGAACAGAGACCCCAGTCTATGGCTACACCTTC	CATSRTETPVYGYTF